The clone carrying this T cell receptor (beta chain) was seen a single time. Its antigen remains unidentified. This specimen comes from a study of shared clonotypes between healthy human individuals. Study observations and caveats: The researchers took only blood, and tissue repertoires probably look different. Naive subsets usually exceeded memory subsets in estimated richness. In several donors, around 4.5% of naive CD4 clonotypes appeared in common.

Germline CDR1 and CDR2: MNHEY and SMNVEV (reference sequence). After removal of 0 bases from V and 7 bases from J, the junction contained 5 bases not matched to a gene. This CDR3 contains 14 residues. This table comes from immunoSEQ multiplex PCR, and its TCRdb copy is limited to in-frame clones, with some not included. There are under 150,000 clones in the sample; approximately 70% occur only once, and 20% to 25% lies in the top ten. Among the donors, all were Caucasian adults who lived in Nashville, Tennessee. V usage is TRBV27 and J usage is TRBJ2-7; 8 positions agree with TRBD2. The source is a woman between 25 and 40 years old in good health. What was sequenced was memory CD8+ T cells sorted from blood. Subset denoted: CD45RO+ cells pooled with CCR7-negative TemRA cells. The CDR3 region has the DNA TGTGCCAGCAGTTTATCTCCGGGAGGGAGGGAGCAGTACTTC. It specifies CASSLSPGGREQYF.